These T cell receptor beta chains were read from a single sample in a study of CD8 T cells in ankylosing spondylitis. Via MiXCR, TCRdb re-called the 5' RACE reads, giving one row per CDR3 protein. The table lists around 130,000 distinct CDR3 sequences, around 7% of them singletons. The sample comprised blood, either unsorted or a sorted T cell fraction (not recorded which). The receptors here all came from a male donor with ankylosing spondylitis or in good health (not recorded which). CDR3s leave out the opening cysteine and the closing phenylalanine or tryptophan. D genes are given only for firm matches.

- TRBJ2-5 TRBV5-1 ASSFGNYQETQY
TRBD1 TRBJ1-6 TRBV20-1 SAYHRDRVGDSPLH
- TRBJ2-1 TRBV7-8 ASSLAPPYQIYNEQF
- TRBJ1-5 TRBV19 ASTIERQPQH
- TRBJ1-4 TRBV7-2 ASSSPQGEKLF
TRBD1 TRBJ1-2 TRBV5-6 ASSLAQGPNYGYT
TRBD1 TRBJ1-4 TRBV30 AWEQGSNEKLF
- TRBJ2-7 TRBV5-6 ASSYNDGPSYEQY
- TRBJ2-7 TRBV18 ASSPGYYEQY
- TRBJ2-7 TRBV7-9 ASSFVVNSYEQY
TRBD1 TRBJ2-5 TRBV12-3/TRBV12-4 ASSQTGTQETQY
TRBD2 TRBJ2-4 TRBV5-1 ASSLGAGGPSENIQY
- TRBJ1-6 TRBV4-1 ASSLAGARREKSPLH
TRBD1 TRBJ1-5 TRBV5-1 ASSLGGQEEQPQH
TRBD1 TRBJ1-4 TRBV7-8 ASSLAHRGWDEKLF
- TRBJ2-1 TRBV5-1 ASSPLTGGTISYNEQF
TRBD1 TRBJ1-2 TRBV6-5 ASSYSGQGEGYGYT
TRBD2 TRBJ2-5 TRBV20-1 SARILKAGQQETQY
- TRBJ1-3 TRBV3-1 ASSHRTAGHTIY
- TRBJ2-5 TRBV5-1 ASSHGQETQY
TRBD1 TRBJ1-6 TRBV7-8 ASSGVPLGQGANSPLH
- TRBJ2-6 TRBV6-2/TRBV6-3 ASSYSKRAGANVLT
- TRBJ2-7 TRBV12-3/TRBV12-4 ASSPRESYEQY
- TRBJ2-3 TRBV5-1 ASSLGQNTDTQY
TRBD2 TRBJ2-3 TRBV30 AWSRSGSGGTDTQY
TRBD2 TRBJ2-3 TRBV3-1 ASSRRLAGDTDTQY
- TRBJ1-5 TRBV5-1 ASSLAPEQPQH
- TRBJ1-3 TRBV20-1 SADGFEPDSGNTIY
TRBD2 TRBJ2-3 TRBV5-1 ASSLASGGATDTQY
TRBD2 TRBJ2-7 TRBV10-3 AIRSPGRDEQY
- TRBJ2-1 TRBV29-1 SVKGPMWDNEQF
- TRBJ1-1 TRBV29-1 SVWGGEAF
- TRBJ2-7 TRBV7-2 ASSLANSYEQY
- TRBJ1-2 TRBV29-1 SAGRQDHYGYT
- TRBJ2-3 TRBV29-1 SWGVGTQY
- TRBJ1-5 TRBV20-1 SAREGASSNQPQH
- TRBJ1-1 TRBV4-2 ASSVRPGEGLTNTEAF
- TRBJ1-1 TRBV3-1 ASSQEGGNTEAF
TRBD1 TRBJ1-4 TRBV7-2 ASSPTGGPNEKLF
- TRBJ2-1 TRBV20-1 SARATTTYNNEQF
- TRBJ1-2 TRBV12-3/TRBV12-4 ASSFTNYGYT
TRBD2 TRBJ2-2 TRBV11-1 ASTWSPGLAGPQNTGELF
TRBD1 TRBJ2-7 TRBV20-1 SARDSSYEQY
TRBD1 TRBJ2-1 TRBV12-3/TRBV12-4 ASSPGTGAYNEQF
- TRBJ2-4 TRBV20-1 SARDRSGSLDIQY
- TRBJ1-2 TRBV29-1 SVEKQLGPLKNGYT
TRBD1 TRBJ2-4 TRBV7-9 ASSLEGQGQNIQY
TRBD2 TRBJ2-3 TRBV20-1 SASNSGRGADTQY
- TRBJ1-1 TRBV5-1 ASRLRGNEAF
TRBD1 TRBJ1-1 TRBV3-1 ASSPRVRGGKTEAF
- TRBJ1-2 TRBV12-3/TRBV12-4 ASNVSCGYT
- TRBJ2-1 TRBV5-1 ASSLEQNEQF
TRBD1 TRBJ1-2 TRBV7-8 ASSLELDRGRWYGYT
TRBD2 TRBJ2-4 TRBV3-1 ASSLLAGGLGVKNIQY
- TRBJ2-5 TRBV29-1 SVDSTQETQY
TRBD2 TRBJ2-1 TRBV20-1 SASVSGRNEQF